These 8 T cell receptor beta chains originate from one sample sequenced in a study of blood T cell repertoires in COVID-19. Sequenced by immunoSEQ multiplex PCR; TCRdb stores in-frame clones only, minus some. The table has around 100,000 clones, roughly 90% seen once; the top ten hold more than 5%. Sequencing input: peripheral blood. The origin of the receptors is a man between 65 and 80 years old with acute or convalescent COVID-19.

V gene TRBV6-2 or TRBV6-3 combines with J gene TRBJ2-7; 8 bases are shared with TRBD2. V trimming: 0 bases; J trimming: 12 bases; junction bases outside the gene matches: 7. CDR3 length: 13 amino acids. Germline V gene lookup returns CDR1 MNHEY and CDR2 SVGEGT. The CDR3 region has the DNA TGTGCCAGCAGTTACTCGGTGATAGCGGGATGGTACTTC. Translated, it gives CASSYSVIAGWYF.

This clone appeared a single time. The chain is built from TRBV5-4 and TRBJ2-7; 9 bases align to TRBD2. V lost 0 bases and J lost 4; bases outside the gene matches: 5. The germline CDR1 and CDR2 sequences are SGHNT and YYREEE (reference sequence). This CDR3 is built from 15 residues. CDR3 in amino acids: CASSLEVSGSYEQYF. The CDR3 DNA follows: TGTGCCAGCAGCTTGGAAGTTAGCGGGAGTTACGAGCAGTACTTC.

This sequence joins TRBV13 and TRBJ1-6; a possible D gene is TRBD1 (5 bases). Germline V gene data show CDR1 as PRHDT and CDR2 as FYEKMQ (reference sequence). The CDR3 totals 16 residues. The V and J ends lost 5 bases and 9 bases respectively, with 20 bases between them. CDR3 amino acids: CASSLTGSAGPSPLHF. The CDR3 DNA is TGTGCCAGCAGCCTCACAGGCAGCGCTGGCCCTTCACCCCTCCACTTT.

The rearrangement uses TRBV5-6 and TRBJ1-5, with TRBD1 identical over 7 bases. Germline trimming cut 1 base from V and 3 bases from J; bases unmatched to any gene: 4. Germline values: CDR1 SGHDT, CDR2 YYEEEE. This CDR3 spans 15 amino acids. The CDR3 nucleotides are TGTGCCAGCAGCTTGTTCGGACAGGACAATCAGCCCCAGCATTTT. It yields the protein CASSLFGQDNQPQHF.

V usage is TRBV7-9 and J usage is TRBJ1-4, with 8 bases lining up with TRBD1. The CDR3 covers 15 residues. V shed 4 bases and J 8 bases; nucleotides not matched to a gene: 9. Germline CDR1 and CDR2: SEHNR and FQNEAQ (reference sequence). The CDR3 region has the DNA TGTGCCAGCAGCTCTAGGACAGGGAACCGAGAAAAACTGTTTTTT. As protein: CASSSRTGNREKLFF.

V usage is TRBV15 and J usage is TRBJ1-5; D not resolved. CDR1 and CDR2 from the germline V gene are LNHNV and YYDKDF (reference sequence). V gave up 1 base and J gave up 6 bases, with 10 bases separating them. The CDR3 sequence is 14 residues long. CDR3 region: CATSRVSPRQPQHF. The CDR3 DNA sequence: TGTGCCACCAGCAGAGTCTCACCGCGTCAGCCCCAGCATTTT.

The V call is TRBV29-1, the J call TRBJ1-1; no definite D call. Trimming removed 5 bases from V and 8 bases from J, with 18 bases in between. The CDR3 extends over 13 amino acids. Germline loops: CDR1 SQVTM, CDR2 ANQGSEA. Here the CDR3 reads CSVRNPQAREAFF. The DNA for the CDR3 is TGCAGCGTTCGAAACCCCCAGGCACGGGAAGCTTTCTTT.

V gene TRBV5-1 combines with J gene TRBJ2-2, with 9 bases fitting TRBD2. CDR1 SGHRS and CDR2 YFSETQ come from the germline V gene. This CDR3 has 14 residues. With V trimmed by 4 bases and J by 6 bases, 4 bases remained unmatched. CDR3 nucleotide sequence: TGCGCCAGCAGCACCGGACTAGCGCCCGGGGAGCTGTTTTTT. Protein product: CASSTGLAPGELFF.